The clone carrying this T cell receptor beta chain was counted only a few times. The sample belongs to a study of blood T cell repertoires in COVID-19. This CDR3 comprises 14 residues. The germline V gene encodes CDR1 SEHNR and CDR2 FQNEAQ (reference sequence). Germline trimming cut 7 bases from V and 6 bases from J; bases unmatched to any gene: 10. Sequencing used immunoSEQ multiplex PCR; TCRdb keeps in-frame clones, though not all of them. The profile shows more than 200,000 clones, about 86% of them singletons. Sequencing was carried out using peripheral blood. This rearrangement joins TRBV7-9 to TRBJ1-1; TRBD1 agrees at 8 bases. The TCR originated in a man aged 25 to 45 with active or convalescent COVID-19. In DNA form, the CDR3 reads TGTGCCAGCATAGACGGGACAGGTAAGCCTGAAGCTTTCTTT. Amino acids: CASIDGTGKPEAFF.